Presented here are 25 T cell receptor beta chains from one specimen sequenced in a study of blood T cells in healthy people across ages. Primers used in a second PCR of roughly 6 to 11 cycles were a sample-barcoded 5' primer and a J-beta primer mix. Using its own MiXCR run on the 5' RACE reads, TCRdb lists one record per CDR3 protein. The sample has about 1.5 million distinct CDR3 sequences, 35% to 45% seen once. Sequenced: blood. These receptors all stem from a woman between 18 and 29 years old in good health.

V and J are TRBV20-1 and TRBJ1-5; no firm D call. Trimming pared 3 bases from V and 3 bases from J, leaving 6 bases between. CDR3 size: 12 residues. The V gene's germline CDR1 is DFQATT and CDR2 SNEGSKA (reference sequence). The CDR3 is CSASNTNQPQHF. CDR3 in DNA: TGCAGTGCTAGTAATACCAATCAGCCCCAGCATTTT.

The chain is built from TRBV13 and TRBJ1-3; TRBD1 is a possible D gene (5 bases). This CDR3 is 16 amino acids long. V was cut by 0 bases and J by 0 bases, with 9 bases left in between. In germline, CDR1 is PRHDT, CDR2 FYEKMQ (reference sequence). DNA of the CDR3: TGTGCCAGCAGCTTAGGCAGGGCGAGCTCTGGAAACACCATATATTTT. As protein: CASSLGRASSGNTIYF.

This clonotype has just one count. The V and J genes are TRBV12-3 or TRBV12-4 and TRBJ2-1; D tentatively reads TRBD1 or TRBD2 (5 bases each). There are 17 residues in the CDR3. V shed 1 base and J shed 4 bases, with 17 bases lying between them. CDR3: CASSLGSAGALYNEQFF. The CDR3, as DNA: TGTGCCAGCAGTTTAGGGTCCGCCGGGGCACTTTACAATGAGCAGTTCTTC.

This chain uses TRBV12-3 or TRBV12-4 with TRBJ2-3; D call uncertain. This CDR3 region has 15 residues. V lost 6 bases to trimming and J lost 0 bases, with 13 bases between them. In DNA form, the CDR3 reads TGTGCCAGCAGGCCTGGCAGCCTGAGCACAGATACGCAGTATTTT. The encoded protein is CASRPGSLSTDTQYF.

This clonotype was counted between two and nine times. The V call is TRBV12-5, the J call TRBJ2-1; perhaps TRBD2 as D (6 bases). CDR1 is LGHNT and CDR2 is FRNRAP in the germline V gene. V dropped 7 bases and J dropped 5 bases, with 12 bases sitting between them. This CDR3 is built from 13 residues. CDR3 protein: CASARDLDNEQFF. The CDR3 coding sequence is TGTGCTAGTGCCCGGGACTTGGACAATGAGCAGTTCTTC.

This sequence joins TRBV29-1 and TRBJ2-1, with 8 bases lining up with TRBD2. Germline lookup yields CDR1 SQVTM and CDR2 ANQGSEA. V shed 1 base, J shed 0 bases, and the junction held 5 bases outside the gene matches. There are 16 residues in the CDR3. CDR3 nucleotides: TGCAGCGTTGAAGTTAGCGGGGCGAGCTCCTACAATGAGCAGTTCTTC. This sequence encodes CSVEVSGASSYNEQFF.

The gene calls are TRBV3-2 and TRBJ2-1. TRBV3-2 is noted as a pseudogene. This CDR3 has 10 residues. The CDR3 bases are TGTGCCAGCAGCCAGCACCTCCAGTTCTTC. This codes for CASSQHLQFF.

The table lists this clonotype with a count of one. The rearrangement uses TRBV5-1 and TRBJ2-3; TRBD1 aligns across 8 bases. The CDR3 is 15 amino acids. With V trimmed by 4 bases and J by 6 bases, 10 bases remained unmatched. Germline V lookup: CDR1 SGHRS, CDR2 YFSETQ. CDR3 amino acids: CASSVGTGAVDTQYF. The CDR3 DNA sequence: TGCGCCAGCAGCGTGGGGACAGGCGCGGTTGATACGCAGTATTTT.

This clonotype was counted between two and nine times. The rearrangement uses TRBV12-3 or TRBV12-4 and TRBJ2-1; D is unclear. Trimming took off 3 bases at V and 9 bases at J, with 15 bases between the two ends. CDR3 length: 14 residues. Here the CDR3 reads CASSFTELASEQFF. In DNA, the CDR3 is TGTGCCAGCAGTTTTACCGAGCTGGCTAGTGAGCAGTTCTTC.

This chain uses TRBV12-3 or TRBV12-4 with TRBJ1-5; a possible D gene is TRBD1 (5 bases). The V and J ends lost 8 bases and 6 bases respectively, with 14 bases between them. The CDR3 length is 13 residues. As DNA, the CDR3 is TGTGCCAGCGGGGGTCAGACGCTTCAGCCCCAGCATTTT. Protein product: CASGGQTLQPQHF.

This clonotype came up a few times. The chain employs TRBV28 and TRBJ1-2; maybe TRBD1 (5 bases). The CDR3 extends over 15 amino acids. Deletions cut 2 bases from V and 4 bases from J, with 14 bases between. Germline V gene lookup returns CDR1 MDHEN and CDR2 SYDVKM. CDR3 sequence reads: CASSLRRGLSYGYTF. The CDR3 DNA follows: TGTGCCAGCAGTTTACGTCGGGGGTTGAGCTATGGCTACACCTTC.

This clonotype turned up a few times. The gene calls are TRBV3-1 and TRBJ2-7; D is perhaps TRBD2 (6 bases). This CDR3 region has 14 residues. Germline values: CDR1 LGHDT, CDR2 YNNKEL (reference sequence). Trimming removed 4 bases from V and 4 bases from J, with 14 bases in between. CDR3 loop: CASSRSGRRYEQYF. As DNA, the CDR3 is TGTGCCAGCAGCCGTTCCGGGAGAAGGTACGAGCAGTACTTC.

This clonotype was counted only a few times. The J gene is TRBJ2-5, the V gene TRBV5-6, with D uncertain. This CDR3 has 13 amino acids. Trimming left V 2 bases short and J 11 bases short, with 16 bases between. Germline CDR1 and CDR2: SGHDT and YYEEEE. CDR3 nucleotides: TGTGCCAGCAGCTTACGAGGCCCCCTGGAGCAGTACTTC. Amino acid sequence: CASSLRGPLEQYF.

This chain uses TRBV5-1 with TRBJ2-1, with 7 bases fitting TRBD1. Per germline, CDR1 SGHRS and CDR2 YFSETQ. V lost 4 bases, J lost 7 bases, and 8 bases stayed unmatched. The CDR3 loop spans 14 amino acids. CDR3 DNA sequence: TGCGCCAGCAGCAATGACAGGGCGGAAAATGAGCAGTTCTTC. Translation gives CASSNDRAENEQFF.

Ten or more counts support this clonotype. The rearrangement links TRBV6-5 to TRBJ2-3, with 8 positions matching TRBD2. Looked up from germline, CDR1 is MNHEY and CDR2 is SVGAGI. The CDR3 runs to 16 residues. J lost 3 bases, V lost 0 bases, and 5 bases had no gene match. The CDR3 DNA sequence: TGTGCCAGCAGTTACTCAGGGCTAGCGGGTACAGATACGCAGTATTTT. Its protein product is CASSYSGLAGTDTQYF.

On this clonotype itself: An end of the junction does not agree with germline; a read error may underlie this. The rearrangement links TRBV7-2 to TRBJ2-7, with D hard to call. CDR1 and CDR2 from the germline V gene are SGHTA and FQGNSA. This CDR3 contains 12 residues. The DNA for the CDR3 is TGTGCCTGCAGCCCCTGGCGGTATGAGCAGTACTTC. Amino acid sequence: CACSPWRYEQYF.

The chain joins TRBV4-3 to TRBJ2-1; TRBD2 agrees at 8 bases. This CDR3 comprises 17 residues. V shed 0 bases, J shed 8 bases, and the junction held 12 bases outside the gene matches. CDR1 is LGHNA, CDR2 YSLEER, per germline. Here the CDR3 DNA reads TGCGCCAGCAGCCAAGATCCGGCAGCGGGGGCCCTGGATGAGCAGTTCTTC. It codes for CASSQDPAAGALDEQFF.

The table lists this clonotype with a few counts. The genes are TRBV20-1 and TRBJ1-5, with D possibly matching TRBD1 (5 bases). The ends were cut back, 5 bases at V and 4 bases at J, with 12 bases in the middle. This CDR3 is 13 amino acids long. In germline, CDR1 is DFQATT, CDR2 SNEGSKA (reference sequence). The CDR3 coding sequence is TGCAGTGCTCCCCGACAGCCGAATCAGCCCCAGCATTTT. Protein sequence: CSAPRQPNQPQHF.

V usage is TRBV7-2 and J usage is TRBJ2-1; D is unclear. This CDR3 is 15 amino acids long. Trimming pared 2 bases from V and 4 bases from J, leaving 12 bases between. Germline values: CDR1 SGHTA, CDR2 FQGNSA. The DNA for the CDR3 is TGTGCCAGCAGCTTATCTGTTGCGGCTTACAATGAGCAGTTCTTC. Its translation: CASSLSVAAYNEQFF.

V and J are TRBV24-1 and TRBJ1-5; 9 bases agree with TRBD1. Germline V CDR1 and CDR2: KGHDR, SFDVKD. CDR3 size: 16 residues. The J segment lost 6 bases and the V segment lost 3 bases, leaving 8 bases of the junction unmatched. This CDR3 is CATSDAGQGKAQPQHF. CDR3 coding DNA: TGTGCCACCAGTGATGCCGGACAGGGGAAGGCTCAGCCCCAGCATTTT.

The chain is built from TRBV9 and TRBJ2-1; 9 bases are a match to TRBD2. This CDR3 contains 16 residues. V gave up 3 bases and J gave up 0 bases; unmatched junction bases: 4. In germline, CDR1 is SGDLS, CDR2 YYNGEE. The CDR3 DNA is TGTGCCAGCAGCGCCAAACTAGCGGGCTCCTACAATGAGCAGTTCTTC. It specifies CASSAKLAGSYNEQFF.

In its sample, this clonotype was seen a few times. The chain carries TRBV3-1 and TRBJ2-3; the D gene is possibly TRBD2 (5 bases). Germline assignment: CDR1 LGHDT and CDR2 YNNKEL (reference sequence). This CDR3 contains 13 residues. The V and J ends lost 3 bases and 6 bases respectively, with 10 bases between them. CDR3 in DNA: TGTGCCAGCAGCCAGCCTTCGGGGGATACGCAGTATTTT. It is translated as CASSQPSGDTQYF.

A few counts support this clonotype. This rearrangement joins TRBV7-2 to TRBJ2-5; a possible D gene is TRBD1 (5 bases). The CDR3 totals 14 residues. V was shortened by 1 base and J by 4 bases, with 10 bases between the two germline ends. Germline CDR1 reads SGHTA; CDR2 reads FQGNSA. Here the CDR3 reads CASSLDARVETQYF. In DNA, the CDR3 is TGTGCCAGCAGCTTAGACGCCAGGGTAGAGACCCAGTACTTC.

The J gene is TRBJ1-2, the V gene TRBV6-5; no definite D call. Looked up from germline, CDR1 is MNHEY and CDR2 is SVGAGI. The CDR3 loop spans 14 amino acids. Trimming cost V 6 bases and J 7 bases, with 18 bases left between them. CDR3 in DNA: TGTGCCAGCAGGGCCGACCAGATTGTAAGTGGCTACACCTTC. Translation: CASRADQIVSGYTF.

CDR3 sequence reads: CAISGRGPDTEAFF. CDR3 nucleotides: TGTGCCATCAGTGGCCGGGGCCCGGACACTGAAGCTTTCTTT. The chain links TRBV10-3 to TRBJ1-1; maybe TRBD1 (5 bases). This CDR3 is 14 amino acids long. Trimming shortened V by 4 bases and J by 3 bases, and 12 bases separated the two germline ends. Germline V gene data show CDR1 as ENHRY and CDR2 as SYGVKD.